These 20 T cell receptor beta chains came from one sample sequenced in a study of T cell repertoires in cytomegalovirus infection. TCRdb processed the reads anew with MiXCR; each CDR3 protein has one entry. In the table there are roughly 46,000 distinct CDR3 sequences, around 20% of which are singletons. No cognate antigen is known for these TCRs. Sequencing was performed on PBMCs, sequenced either directly or after in vitro stimulation (not recorded which). These receptors were obtained from a human donor in good health (CMV status not recorded). Some clones in this sample may be carry-over from other donors' samples.

This clonotype was counted at least ten times. The chain links TRBV19 to TRBJ2-7, with a weak D call TRBD1 (6 bases). With 2 bases removed from V and 3 bases from J, the gap between germline ends came to 11 bases. This CDR3 is built from 14 residues. The germline V gene has CDR1 LNHDA and CDR2 SQIVND (reference sequence). The CDR3 DNA reads TGTGCCAGTAGTATATCAGGACAGAGCTACGAGCAGTACTTC. It yields the protein CASSISGQSYEQYF.

This clonotype has ten or more counts. The V and J genes are TRBV29-1 and TRBJ2-5; no reliable D call. CDR3 length: 13 amino acids. Germline-derived CDR1 and CDR2 are SQVTM and ANQGSEA. The V end was cut by 7 bases, the J end by 6 bases, with 18 bases between. CDR3 DNA: TGCAGCGCTAATTTAAACCTCGCGCAGACCCAGTACTTC. Translation: CSANLNLAQTQYF.

In its sample, this clonotype was seen many times. The V and J genes are TRBV19 and TRBJ1-5, with D possibly being TRBD1 (5 bases). Per germline, CDR1 LNHDA and CDR2 SQIVND (reference sequence). The V gene lost 7 bases and the J gene lost 0 bases, with 10 bases spanning the gap. The CDR3 is 14 amino acids. CDR3 DNA sequence: TGTGCCAGTAAGACAGCTACTAGCAATCAGCCCCAGCATTTT. Amino acid sequence: CASKTATSNQPQHF.

The chain is built from TRBV10-1 and TRBJ2-3, with D uncertain. With 4 bases removed from V and 2 bases from J, the gap between germline ends came to 10 bases. Germline assignment: CDR1 WNHNN and CDR2 SYGVQD (reference sequence). CDR3 length equals 14 residues. The chain's CDR3 is CASSALSDTDTQYF. CDR3 sequence (DNA): TGCGCCAGCAGTGCCTTGTCTGACACAGATACGCAGTATTTT.

This clonotype was counted only a few times. The chain couples TRBV12-3 or TRBV12-4 to TRBJ1-5; TRBD1 is a possible D gene (6 bases). The CDR3 extends over 14 amino acids. The V and J ends lost 7 bases and 6 bases respectively, with 16 bases between them. The CDR3 DNA reads as TGTGCCAGCATGTCAGGGGAGTACCTTCAGCCCCAGCATTTT. Residues: CASMSGEYLQPQHF.

V and J are TRBV6-2 or TRBV6-3 and TRBJ2-7; D uncertain. V was pared by 4 bases and J by 3 bases, with 10 bases between. This CDR3 is built from 13 residues. Germline assignment: CDR1 MNHEY and CDR2 SVGEGT. The CDR3 loop is CASSSLAVYEQYV. Written as DNA, the CDR3 is TGTGCCAGCAGTTCCCTTGCTGTCTACGAGCAGTACGTC.

The rearrangement joins TRBV27 to TRBJ2-3; D not certain. Per the germline V gene, CDR1 is MNHEY and CDR2 is SMNVEV (reference sequence). V was pared by 7 bases and J by 5 bases, with 7 bases between. This CDR3 region has 11 residues. DNA of the CDR3: TGTGCCAGCAATACGGGAGATACGCAGTATTTT. It specifies CASNTGDTQYF.

This clonotype has at least ten counts. V is TRBV4-1 and J is TRBJ2-6; D possibly corresponds to TRBD1 (6 bases). Per the germline V gene, CDR1 is MGHRA and CDR2 is YSYEKL. The CDR3 spans 15 residues. V lost 1 base and J lost 2, with 6 bases in between. In nucleotides, the CDR3 is TGCGCCAGCAGCCAAGGGACAGCTGGGGCCAACGTCCTGACTTTC. Translating gives CASSQGTAGANVLTF.

This clonotype was recorded many times. The chain joins TRBV7-2 to TRBJ2-7; 7 nucleotides agree with TRBD2. This CDR3 region has 14 residues. V gave up 3 bases and J gave up 2 bases; unmatched junction bases: 4. CDR1 is SGHTA and CDR2 is FQGNSA in the germline V gene. DNA for the CDR3: TGTGCCAGCAGCTTCCCCGGGGGGACCTACGAGCAGTACTTC. It encodes CASSFPGGTYEQYF.

The chain is built from TRBV2 and TRBJ1-6; no clear D. V gave up 4 bases and J gave up 6 bases, with 13 bases separating them. Germline V CDR1 and CDR2: SNHLY, FYNNEI. This CDR3 has 15 amino acids. CDR3 region: CASSVPPGRNSPLHF. The CDR3 DNA follows: TGTGCCAGCAGTGTACCTCCGGGTCGTAATTCACCCCTCCACTTT.

In this sample, this clonotype is medium-sized (0.01 to 0.1%). This chain joins TRBV7-6 and TRBJ2-1; D perhaps matches TRBD2 (6 bases). Germline values: CDR1 SGHVS, CDR2 FNYEAQ. The CDR3 totals 15 residues. V was clipped by 5 bases and J by 7 bases, with 18 bases between them. This CDR3 is CASSLTRTTSNEQFF. Here the CDR3 DNA reads TGTGCCAGCAGCCTAACCCGGACTACCAGTAATGAGCAGTTCTTC. Based on the CDR3 plus reference TRBV7-6 and TRBJ2-1, the full variable domain is GAGVSQSPRYKVTKRGQDVALRCDPISGHVSLYWYRQALGQGPEFLTYFNYEAQQDKSGLPNDRFSAERPEGSISTLTIQRTEQRDSAMYRCASSLTRTTSNEQFFGPGTRLTVL.

The J gene is TRBJ2-1, the V gene TRBV4-3, with TRBD2 matching 10 bases. V dropped 6 bases and J dropped 8; count of bases not matched to a gene: 10. The CDR3 is 15 residues long. The germline gives CDR1 LGHNA, CDR2 YSLEER. The CDR3 reads CASSLEREGFYEQFF. CDR3 bases: TGCGCCAGCAGTCTCGAGCGGGAGGGTTTCTATGAGCAGTTCTTC.

The V call is TRBV4-1, the J call TRBJ1-5; no reliable D call. V shed 1 base and J shed 3 bases, with 10 bases lying between them. The CDR3 contains 15 residues. CDR1 is MGHRA, CDR2 YSYEKL, per germline. CDR3 DNA: TGCGCCAGCAGCCAAGTGTTGGCCCACAATCAGCCCCAGCATTTT. It codes for CASSQVLAHNQPQHF.

This clonotype was counted only a few times. The rearrangement uses TRBV9 and TRBJ1-1, with no clear D. The length of the CDR3 is 13 residues. The germline V gene encodes CDR1 SGDLS and CDR2 YYNGEE. V dropped 4 bases and J dropped 3 bases, with 10 bases sitting between them. CDR3 DNA sequence: TGTGCCAGCAGCCCTGGACGGTACACTGAAGCTTTCTTT. Its protein product is CASSPGRYTEAFF.

The chain carries TRBV5-1 and TRBJ2-5; TRBD1 matches at 8 bases. The CDR3 totals 14 residues. V lost 4 bases, J lost 3 bases, and 5 bases stayed unmatched. In germline, CDR1 is SGHRS, CDR2 YFSETQ. The CDR3 spells CASSPGQAEETQYF. In DNA form, the CDR3 reads TGCGCCAGCAGCCCGGGACAGGCCGAAGAGACCCAGTACTTC.

Concerning this clonotype itself: This sequence may be a read error, since a much larger clone differs from it by one base. The chain uses TRBV3-1 and TRBJ1-3; TRBD1 aligns across 9 bases. The CDR3 length is 14 residues. V lost 2 bases, J lost 6 bases, and 2 bases stayed unmatched. Germline CDR1 LGHDT, CDR2 YNNKEL (reference sequence). The CDR3 DNA reads as TGTGCCAGCAGCCAACGGGACAGGGTAAACACCATATATTTT. Amino acid sequence: CASSQRDRVNTIYF.

This clonotype was observed at least ten times. V and J are TRBV7-2 and TRBJ2-1, with 8 bases identical to TRBD2. CDR1 is SGHTA, CDR2 FQGNSA, per germline. This CDR3 has 17 amino acids. J lost 7 bases, V lost 3 bases, and 14 bases had no gene match. As DNA, the CDR3 is TGTGCCAGCAGCTTCCCTACTAGCGGAGGGGCGGAAAATGAGCAGTTCTTC. It codes for CASSFPTSGGAENEQFF.

Comment on this clonotype: Because the CDR3's place on the DNA is in doubt, the DNA is left out and the CDR3 is given as listed by TCRdb. J is TRBJ2-5 and V is TRBV7-7; the listed D gene, TRBD1, was not tested against the DNA. The germline V gene encodes CDR1 SSHAT and CDR2 FNYEAQ (reference sequence). The CDR3 spans 17 amino acids, including both terminal residues. The CDR3 sequence: CASSFGRGAGSQETRYF.

V gene TRBV7-6 combines with J gene TRBJ2-4, with D tentatively TRBD1 (6 bases). Per the germline V gene, CDR1 is SGHVS and CDR2 is FNYEAQ. CDR3 length equals 14 residues. Between the trimmed V and J ends, which lost 4 bases and 7 bases, there was a span of 14 bases. The DNA of the CDR3 is TGTGCCAGCAGCTCGACTTACAGGGAGAACATTCAGTACTTC. Its translation is CASSSTYRENIQYF.

This clonotype was counted many times. The V and J genes are TRBV12-3 or TRBV12-4 and TRBJ2-7; D uncertain. The ends were cut back, 5 bases at V and 3 bases at J, with 8 bases in the middle. This CDR3 has 12 amino acids. The chain's CDR3 is CASSPGSYEQYF. DNA for the CDR3: TGTGCCAGCAGTCCGGGTAGCTACGAGCAGTACTTC.